Below, 18 T cell receptor beta chains from the same sample are listed, as sequenced in a study of response to subunit inactivated influenza vaccine. TCRdb recomputed calls from the RT-PCR reads with MiXCR, one row per CDR3 protein. The sample shows 400,000 to 650,000 distinct CDR3 sequences, 6% to 9% of them seen only once. The sample consisted of PBMCs from blood, taken around 25 months after vaccination. These receptors were collected from a man between 50 and 75 years old who received an inactivated influenza vaccine.

The table lists this clonotype with a few counts. The J gene is TRBJ2-1, the V gene TRBV5-1, with TRBD2 identical over 14 bases. V lost 0 bases to trimming and J lost 2 bases; unmatched junction nucleotides: 7. From germline, CDR1 is SGHRS and CDR2 YFSETQ. The CDR3 has 19 amino acids. The DNA of the CDR3 is TGCGCCAGCAGCTTGGGTACCGGGACTAGCGGGAGTGCCTACAATGAGCAGTTCTTC. Its translation: CASSLGTGTSGSAYNEQFF.

The genes are TRBV12-3 or TRBV12-4 and TRBJ2-2; a possible D gene is TRBD2 (5 bases). The CDR3 has 15 amino acids. Trimming took off 1 base at V and 1 base at J, with 7 bases between the two ends. In DNA, the CDR3 is TGTGCCAGCAGTTTAGACGGGGTGAACACCGGGGAGCTGTTTTTT. It translates to CASSLDGVNTGELFF.

Many counts were recorded for this clonotype. The J gene is TRBJ1-2, the V gene TRBV27, with 12 bases fitting TRBD1. The germline gives CDR1 MNHEY, CDR2 SMNVEV (reference sequence). The CDR3 spans 13 residues. J was trimmed by 8 bases and V by 7 bases; bases with no gene match: 5. The CDR3 coding sequence is TGTGCCAGCACGGGACAGGGGGCTGGAGGCTACACCTTC. Protein: CASTGQGAGGYTF.

The J gene is TRBJ1-6, the V gene TRBV7-6, with 7 nucleotides matching TRBD1. V gave up 5 bases and J gave up 9 bases; unmatched junction bases: 4. This CDR3 spans 13 amino acids. In germline, CDR1 is SGHVS, CDR2 FNYEAQ. The CDR3 sequence: CASSRDRLSPLHF. DNA of the CDR3: TGTGCCAGCAGCCGGGACAGACTTTCACCCCTCCACTTT.

The chain links TRBV6-1 to TRBJ1-2, with 8 bases aligning to TRBD1. Germline V gene lookup returns CDR1 MNHNS and CDR2 SASEGT. This CDR3 region has 15 residues. V shed 7 bases, J shed 2 bases, and the junction held 9 bases outside the gene matches. CDR3 bases: TGTGCCAGCACCCTTGGACAGGGACGGAACTATGGCTACACCTTC. Translated: CASTLGQGRNYGYTF.

The chain employs TRBV27 and TRBJ2-1, with D tentatively TRBD1 or TRBD2 (6 bases each). The CDR3 runs to 15 residues. Per germline, CDR1 MNHEY and CDR2 SMNVEV (reference sequence). V shed 5 bases and J shed 2 bases, with 13 bases lying between them. This CDR3 is CASSPLGGTYNEQFF. The DNA for the CDR3 is TGTGCCAGCAGTCCATTGGGGGGCACCTACAATGAGCAGTTCTTC.

This chain joins TRBV3-1 and TRBJ2-1, with unresolved D. This CDR3 contains 12 residues. Germline CDR1 is LGHDT and CDR2 is YNNKEL (reference sequence). Deletions cut 8 bases from V and 6 bases from J, with 11 bases between. CDR3 DNA: TGTGCCAGCCTCTCATCGGGCAATGAGCAGTTCTTC. This gives the protein CASLSSGNEQFF.

The genes are TRBV7-2 and TRBJ2-7; no clear D. Between the trimmed V and J ends, which lost 1 base and 6 bases, there was a span of 7 bases. This CDR3 comprises 12 residues. CDR1 and CDR2 from the germline V gene are SGHTA and FQGNSA. The CDR3 region has the DNA TGTGCCAGCAGCTTAGATTTGTCCGAGCAGTACTTC. The encoded protein is CASSLDLSEQYF.

This clonotype was seen at least ten times. This chain joins TRBV3-1 and TRBJ2-1; TRBD2 aligns across 8 bases. The germline V gene has CDR1 LGHDT and CDR2 YNNKEL (reference sequence). Germline trimming cut 4 bases from V and 7 bases from J; bases unmatched to any gene: 12. The CDR3 covers 16 residues. CDR3 bases: TGTGCCAGCAGCCCCACTCGGCTAGCGGGTCTTAATGAGCAGTTCTTC. Translated: CASSPTRLAGLNEQFF.

This chain links TRBV4-1 with TRBJ1-2, with TRBD1 identical over 7 bases. CDR1 is MGHRA, CDR2 YSYEKL, per germline. Trimming removed 0 bases from V and 4 bases from J; junction bases left unmatched: 14. The CDR3 loop spans 18 amino acids. The CDR3 coding sequence is TGCGCCAGCAGCCAAGATGCGACAGGGAGGCAACGGAGCTATGGCTACACCTTC. This encodes CASSQDATGRQRSYGYTF.

This clonotype was counted many times. The V call is TRBV27, the J call TRBJ2-5; D might be TRBD1 (6 bases). The length of the CDR3 is 15 residues. V lost 3 bases and J lost 4, with 15 bases in between. Germline CDR1 MNHEY, CDR2 SMNVEV (reference sequence). The CDR3 DNA sequence: TGTGCCAGCAGTTTCGCAGGGGCCCTTGGAGAGACCCAGTACTTC. Amino acid sequence: CASSFAGALGETQYF.

This clonotype was counted many times. The chain has TRBV3-1 and TRBJ1-1; tentative D call: TRBD1 (6 bases). Per germline, CDR1 LGHDT and CDR2 YNNKEL (reference sequence). The CDR3 has 15 amino acids. V was clipped by 2 bases and J by 0 bases, with 10 bases between them. CDR3 residues: CASSQQGHLNTEAFF. CDR3 sequence (DNA): TGTGCCAGCAGCCAACAGGGACACTTGAACACTGAAGCTTTCTTT. The entire variable domain, with the rest obtained from reference TRBV3-1 and TRBJ1-1, is as follows: DTAVSQTPKYLVTQMGNDKSIKCEQNLGHDTMYWYKQDSKKFLKIMFSYNNKELIINETVPNRFSPKSPDKAHLNLHINSLELGDSAVYFCASSQQGHLNTEAFFGQGTRLTVV.

This rearrangement joins TRBV10-3 to TRBJ2-1; D is possibly TRBD2 (6 bases). Germline CDR1 reads ENHRY; CDR2 reads SYGVKD. Between the trimmed V and J ends, which lost 4 bases and 6 bases, there was a span of 13 bases. The CDR3 is 14 residues long. The CDR3 DNA reads as TGTGCCATCAGTGGACGACTAGGCCTCAATGAGCAGTTCTTC. Residues: CAISGRLGLNEQFF.

This clonotype was observed many times. V and J are TRBV12-3 or TRBV12-4 and TRBJ2-7; D is unresolved. V shed 4 bases and J shed 0 bases, with 13 bases lying between them. This CDR3 region has 15 residues. CDR3 residues: CASSSPRRGSYEQYF. CDR3 sequence (DNA): TGTGCCAGCAGTTCCCCCCGGAGAGGCTCCTACGAGCAGTACTTC.

This clonotype was found many times. The chain is built from TRBV6-2 or TRBV6-3 and TRBJ2-3; 12 bases are a match to TRBD2. After removal of 2 bases from V and 1 base from J, the junction contained 16 bases not matched to a gene. CDR1 and CDR2 from the germline V gene are MNHEY and SVGEGT. The CDR3 has 21 amino acids. The DNA of the CDR3 is TGTGCCAGCAGTTACCGACTAGCGGGAGACCTCTCTCCTATTGGCACAGATACGCAGTATTTT. Protein product: CASSYRLAGDLSPIGTDTQYF.

At least ten counts were recorded for this clonotype. The chain is built from TRBV18 and TRBJ2-1; the D gene is possibly TRBD2 (5 bases). Trimming stripped 3 bases from V and 9 bases from J, with 27 bases between. This CDR3 comprises 18 residues. CDR1 and CDR2 from the germline V gene are KGHSH and LQKENI. CDR3: CASSPPPGPDGGESEQFF. The CDR3 DNA reads as TGTGCCAGCTCACCGCCCCCCGGACCGGACGGAGGTGAGAGTGAGCAGTTCTTC.

A few counts support this clonotype. The J gene is TRBJ2-1, the V gene TRBV5-5; TRBD2 is a possible D gene (6 bases). The CDR3 contains 15 residues. Germline CDR1 reads SGHKS; CDR2 reads YYEKEE (reference sequence). V gave up 4 bases and J gave up 3 bases, with 14 bases separating them. The CDR3 DNA is TGTGCCAGCAGCCGGGCGGCGGGGTACTACAATGAGCAGTTCTTC. It codes for CASSRAAGYYNEQFF.

The J gene is TRBJ2-3, the V gene TRBV20-1; 7 nucleotides line up with TRBD2. V gave up 1 base and J gave up 6 bases; unmatched junction bases: 4. The CDR3 loop spans 13 amino acids. CDR1 and CDR2 (germline): DFQATT, SNEGSKA (reference sequence). This chain's CDR3 is CSARVGGSDTQYF. CDR3 nucleotides: TGCAGTGCTAGAGTGGGCGGGAGTGATACGCAGTATTTT.